These 24 T cell receptor beta chains were all obtained from the same sample, sequenced in a study of neurological immune-mediated disorders (dated by TCRdb to between 2018 and 2021). The library was generated by 5' RACE. The sequencer was an Illumina HiSeq 2500. Using fastp trimming at Q25 and MiXCR clonotype assembly, TCRdb reanalyzed the public sequencing data and kept in-frame beta chains. Rows are combined by CDR3 protein, so each entry shows the most common genes and DNA. Counted in this sample were over 50,000 distinct CDR3 sequences; approximately 3.5% of them appeared once. More than 5% of the sample lies in the top ten. The sample was PBMCs. The receptors here all came from a man aged 40-50 years with multiple sclerosis.

This clonotype was picked up many times. This chain joins TRBV5-1 and TRBJ1-2; 8 bases match TRBD1. This CDR3 spans 14 amino acids. From germline, CDR1 is SGHRS and CDR2 YFSETQ. V was pared by 4 bases and J by 4 bases, with 6 bases of the junction left unmatched. In DNA, the CDR3 is TGCGCCAGCAGCAATTCGACAGGGGTCTATGGCTACACCTTC. Translated: CASSNSTGVYGYTF.

This clonotype was found many times. The rearrangement uses TRBV20-1 and TRBJ2-7; D remains ambiguous. V was trimmed by 5 bases and J by 6 bases, leaving 20 bases between them. The CDR3 totals 14 residues. Germline V gene sequence: CDR1 DFQATT, CDR2 SNEGSKA (reference sequence). CDR3 bases: TGCAGTGCTGGGTTGCAGGCGACCGCTCGCGAGCAGTACTTC. It encodes CSAGLQATAREQYF.

This clonotype was recorded at least ten times. The V gene is TRBV20-1, the J gene TRBJ2-7; TRBD2 agrees at 8 bases. Germline-derived CDR1 and CDR2 are DFQATT and SNEGSKA (reference sequence). The V gene end was trimmed by 3 bases and the J gene end by 2 bases; junction bases not matched to a gene: 6. The CDR3 consists of 14 residues. CDR3 nucleotides: TGCAGTGCTAGGCCGACTAGCGTTCCCTACGAGCAGTACTTC. As protein: CSARPTSVPYEQYF.

This clonotype appeared many times. CDR3 sequence (DNA): TGTGCCAGCAGCCAAGACAGGGCGATGAATGAAAAACTGTTTTTT. Its translation is CASSQDRAMNEKLFF. The V gene is TRBV3-1, the J gene TRBJ1-4; weak D call: TRBD1 (5 bases). The CDR3 spans 15 residues. Trimming shortened V by 0 bases and J by 5 bases, and 10 bases separated the two germline ends. Germline CDR1 is LGHDT and CDR2 is YNNKEL (reference sequence).

The chain carries TRBV5-4 and TRBJ2-1; tentatively, D is TRBD1 or TRBD2 (5 bases each). Germline CDR1 and CDR2: SGHNT and YYREEE (reference sequence). The CDR3 runs 15 residues. V was trimmed by 2 bases and J by 6 bases, leaving 15 bases between them. CDR3 region: CASSFGARGPNEQFF. DNA for the CDR3: TGTGCCAGCAGCTTTGGAGCGAGGGGCCCCAATGAGCAGTTCTTC.

Many counts were recorded for this clonotype. The chain recombines TRBV20-1 with TRBJ2-1; no clear D. This CDR3 is 13 amino acids long. Trimming took off 3 bases at V and 0 bases at J, with 6 bases between the two ends. From germline, CDR1 is DFQATT and CDR2 SNEGSKA (reference sequence). The CDR3 region is CSASGSSYNEQFF. As DNA, the CDR3 is TGCAGTGCTAGCGGGTCCTCCTACAATGAGCAGTTCTTC.

By share of the sample, this clonotype is medium-sized (0.01 to 0.1%). For the CDR3, the DNA is TGTGCCAGCAGCCCAGCCTACGAGCAGTACTTC. This gives the protein CASSPAYEQYF. The chain uses TRBV3-1 and TRBJ2-7; no clear D. This CDR3 is 11 amino acids long. Germline assignment: CDR1 LGHDT and CDR2 YNNKEL (reference sequence). Trimming took 4 bases from V and 2 from J, leaving 3 bases between them.

This clonotype was detected ten times or more. The rearrangement links TRBV29-1 to TRBJ2-1; D uncertain. Germline loops: CDR1 SQVTM, CDR2 ANQGSEA. The CDR3 covers 10 residues. V gave up 7 bases and J gave up 6 bases, with 7 bases separating them. This CDR3 is CSAGSNEQFF. The CDR3 nucleotides read TGCAGCGCTGGCTCCAATGAGCAGTTCTTC.

This clonotype was counted many times. The chain uses TRBV2 and TRBJ2-7, with D tentatively TRBD1 (5 bases). With 3 bases removed from V and 3 bases from J, the gap between germline ends came to 15 bases. CDR3 size: 15 residues. The germline gives CDR1 SNHLY, CDR2 FYNNEI. The DNA for the CDR3 is TGTGCCAGCAGTGATTCTGCAGGGAAGGGCTACGAGCAGTACTTC. It encodes CASSDSAGKGYEQYF.

The rearrangement links TRBV6-5 to TRBJ2-7, with no clear D. Germline V CDR1 and CDR2: MNHEY, SVGAGI. Trimming took off 0 bases at V and 2 bases at J, with 8 bases between the two ends. This CDR3 region has 14 residues. The CDR3 DNA follows: TGTGCCAGCAGTTACTCGGACGGCACCTACGAGCAGTACTTC. Its protein is CASSYSDGTYEQYF.

This clonotype was seen repeatedly, ten times or more. At one end the junction does not follow the germline gene, possibly because of a read error. The chain joins TRBV6-5 to TRBJ1-5; D is ambiguous. The CDR3 covers 14 residues. Germline-derived CDR1 and CDR2 are MNHEY and SVGAGI. The CDR3: CASSATGSNQPQNF. The DNA for the CDR3 is TGTGCCAGCAGTGCTACGGGTAGCAATCAGCCCCAGAATTTT.

This clonotype was counted many times. The chain recombines TRBV10-3 with TRBJ2-6; 9 bases are a match to TRBD1. The CDR3 length is 20 residues. The trim removed 0 bases at V and 4 bases at J, leaving 13 bases unmatched. Germline V gives CDR1 ENHRY, CDR2 SYGVKD. The CDR3 region is CAISESYGGDRAEGANVLTF. For the CDR3, the DNA is TGTGCCATCAGTGAGTCTTATGGGGGGGACAGGGCCGAAGGGGCCAACGTCCTGACTTTC.

This clonotype was recorded many times. The rearrangement joins TRBV5-1 to TRBJ1-2, with a weak D call TRBD1 (5 bases). The CDR3 covers 14 residues. The germline CDR1 and CDR2 sequences are SGHRS and YFSETQ. Between the trimmed V and J ends, which lost 0 bases and 5 bases, there was a span of 11 bases. CDR3 region: CASSLAQGLYGYTF. CDR3 sequence (DNA): TGCGCCAGCAGCTTGGCCCAGGGCTTATATGGCTACACCTTC.

This clonotype was recorded at least ten times. The chain is built from TRBV18 and TRBJ2-1; D is perhaps TRBD1 (5 bases). The CDR3 covers 16 residues. V lost 3 bases and J 4 bases, leaving 16 bases between the germline ends. From germline, CDR1 is KGHSH and CDR2 LQKENI. The CDR3 bases are TGTGCCAGCTCACCCCCGACAGAACTCGGATACAATGAGCAGTTCTTC. Translated: CASSPPTELGYNEQFF.

This clonotype was seen repeatedly, ten times or more. The V and J genes are TRBV5-1 and TRBJ2-2, with D possibly TRBD1 on 5 matching bases. Trimming removed 0 bases at V and 3 bases at J, with 6 bases between. The CDR3 has 14 residues. Germline V gene data show CDR1 as SGHRS and CDR2 as YFSETQ. CDR3 DNA: TGCGCCAGCAGCTTGGGACAGTACACCGGGGAGCTGTTTTTT. This sequence encodes CASSLGQYTGELFF.

The chain recombines TRBV30 with TRBJ2-7, with D perhaps TRBD1 (6 bases). CDR1 is GTSNPN, CDR2 SVGIG, per germline (reference sequence). Trimming cost V 3 bases and J 7 bases, with 13 bases left between them. The length of the CDR3 is 12 residues. This CDR3 reads CAWSLTGSEQYF. The DNA of the CDR3 is TGTGCCTGGAGCCTAACAGGGTCAGAGCAGTACTTC.

In its sample, this clonotype was seen many times. A much more abundant neighbour one base away suggests this may be a read error. The V and J genes are TRBV5-5 and TRBJ2-7; D possibly corresponds to TRBD1 (6 bases). Looked up from germline, CDR1 is SGHKS and CDR2 is YYEKEE (reference sequence). The CDR3 spans 15 residues. The germline V and J ends were trimmed by 4 bases and 0 bases, with 14 bases remaining between them. CDR3 protein: CASSVPDRTSYEQYF. The CDR3 DNA sequence: TGTGCCAGCAGCGTACCCGACAGGACCTCCTACGAGCAGTACTTC. The full variable domain, its missing parts supplied by reference TRBV5-5 and TRBJ2-7, is DAGVTQSPTHLIKTRGQQVTLRCSPISGHKSVSWYQQVLGQGPQFIFQYYEKEERGRGNFPDRFSARQFPNYSSELNVNALLLGDSALYLCASSVPDRTSYEQYFGPGTRLTVT.

This clonotype was counted many times. The chain links TRBV4-1 to TRBJ1-5; a possible D gene is TRBD1 (5 bases). V shed 0 bases and J shed 4 bases, with 10 bases lying between them. Per germline, CDR1 MGHRA and CDR2 YSYEKL. CDR3 length equals 15 residues. Here the CDR3 reads CASSQERAGNQPQHF. The CDR3 DNA reads TGCGCCAGCAGCCAAGAAAGGGCAGGGAATCAGCCCCAGCATTTT.

This clonotype was counted at least ten times. The CDR3 ends on some other residue instead of the conserved phenylalanine or tryptophan, so this is likely a read error. The J gene is TRBJ1-6, the V gene TRBV7-9; the D is unclear. Germline V CDR1 and CDR2: SEHNR, FQNEAQ (reference sequence). Trimming removed 2 bases from V and 6 bases from J, with 11 bases in between. The CDR3 has 15 residues. The CDR3 loop reads CASSLSTAVNSPLHC. The CDR3 bases are TGTGCCAGCAGCTTAAGCACAGCCGTTAATTCACCCCTCCACTGT.

This clonotype was seen ten or more times. The rearrangement joins TRBV20-1 to TRBJ2-3; perhaps TRBD2 as D (6 bases). The CDR3 extends over 13 amino acids. V was clipped by 4 bases and J by 2 bases, with 10 bases between them. CDR1 and CDR2 (germline): DFQATT, SNEGSKA (reference sequence). The CDR3 DNA is TGCAGTGCTACTGGGACTCCCACAGATACGCAGTATTTT. This sequence encodes CSATGTPTDTQYF.

About this clonotype itself: Its ends do not fully match the called genes, so a read error is possible. The V call is TRBV7-9, the J call TRBJ1-5; no reliable D call. CDR3 size: 13 residues. Germline V CDR1 and CDR2: SEHNR, FQNEAQ (reference sequence). The DNA for the CDR3 is TGTGCCAGCAGCTTAGAAGGGAGGCAGCCCCAGAATTTT. It encodes CASSLEGRQPQNF.

At least ten counts were recorded for this clonotype. The V call is TRBV9, the J call TRBJ2-2; unclear D gene. The ends were cut back, 1 base at V and 0 bases at J, with 1 base in the middle. The CDR3 is made up of 13 amino acids. Germline V lookup: CDR1 SGDLS, CDR2 YYNGEE. The CDR3 region has the DNA TGTGCCAGCAGCGTACCGAACACCGGGGAGCTGTTTTTT. Residues: CASSVPNTGELFF.

Many counts were recorded for this clonotype. The chain couples TRBV12-3 or TRBV12-4 to TRBJ2-1; the match to TRBD2 covers 10 bases. Losses at the gene ends were 5 bases for V and 9 bases for J; bases not matched to a gene: 16. The CDR3 sequence is 17 residues long. The CDR3 protein is CASSPAFPGLASGEQFF. As DNA, the CDR3 is TGTGCCAGCAGTCCCGCTTTTCCGGGACTAGCGTCTGGTGAGCAGTTCTTC.

This rearrangement joins TRBV19 to TRBJ2-2; TRBD2 is a possible D gene (6 bases). The CDR3 is 14 amino acids. CDR1 is LNHDA and CDR2 is SQIVND in the germline V gene (reference sequence). The germline V and J ends were trimmed by 8 bases and 6 bases, with 16 bases remaining between them. CDR3 DNA sequence: TGTGCCAGTCTCGAGACTAGGGGCGCCGGGGAGCTGTTTTTT. Translating gives CASLETRGAGELFF.